This passage covers 29 T cell receptor beta chains from one sample sequenced in a study of shared clonotypes between healthy human individuals. Clones were sequenced by immunoSEQ multiplex PCR, and TCRdb holds only the in-frame ones, with some missing. The sample yields 2.5 million or so clones, roughly nine tenths seen once. The sequenced sample consisted of naive CD4+ T cells sorted from blood. The subset: CD45RA+ positively selected. The source is a young man in good health.

The V gene is TRBV7-9, the J gene TRBJ2-7, with D possibly being TRBD1 (8 bases). Trimming cost V 5 bases and J 2 bases, with 13 bases left between them. The length of the CDR3 is 14 residues. CDR1 and CDR2 from the germline V gene are SEHNR and FQNEAQ (reference sequence). CDR3 sequence: CASSQRDRTYEQYF. The CDR3 nucleotides are TGTGCCAGCAGCCAGCGGGACAGGACCTACGAGCAGTACTTC. Variable domain in full (rest from reference TRBV7-9 and TRBJ2-7): DTGVSQNPRHKITKRGQNVTFRCDPISEHNRLYWYRQTLGQGPEFLTYFQNEAQLEKSRLLSDRFSAERPKGSFSTLEIQRTEQGDSAMYLCASSQRDRTYEQYFGPGTRLTVT.

The chain has TRBV19 and TRBJ2-6, with a weak D call TRBD1 (5 bases). The V gene lost 7 bases and the J gene lost 1 base, with 14 bases spanning the gap. The CDR3 covers 16 residues. Germline loops: CDR1 LNHDA, CDR2 SQIVND (reference sequence). The CDR3 protein is CASNPTAASGANVLTF. The CDR3 region has the DNA TGTGCCAGTAACCCGACAGCTGCGTCTGGGGCCAACGTCCTGACTTTC.

The rearrangement links TRBV30 to TRBJ2-2; unclear D gene. V lost 4 bases and J lost 3, with 9 bases in between. The CDR3 has 13 amino acids. CDR1 is GTSNPN, CDR2 SVGIG, per germline (reference sequence). CDR3 amino acids: CAWTPSDTGELFF. The CDR3 DNA follows: TGTGCCTGGACCCCCAGTGACACCGGGGAGCTGTTTTTT.

V and J are TRBV7-2 and TRBJ2-7; D possibly corresponds to TRBD1 (5 bases). This CDR3 has 13 amino acids. Germline V gene lookup returns CDR1 SGHTA and CDR2 FQGNSA. V shed 6 bases and J shed 2 bases, with 11 bases lying between them. CDR3 loop: CASSIDSPYEQYF. The CDR3 bases are TGTGCCAGCAGTATTGACAGCCCCTACGAGCAGTACTTC.

The V and J genes are TRBV6-1 and TRBJ2-5, with D tentatively TRBD2 (5 bases). There are 14 residues in the CDR3. V was pared by 5 bases and J by 5 bases, with 15 bases between. Germline V gene lookup returns CDR1 MNHNS and CDR2 SASEGT. CDR3 loop: CASSRALKRETQYF. The CDR3 nucleotides read TGTGCCAGCAGTCGGGCCCTGAAGCGGGAGACCCAGTACTTC.

CDR3: CASTHSGGAQNEQFF. The CDR3 nucleotides read TGTGCCAGCACCCATAGCGGGGGGGCCCAGAATGAGCAGTTCTTC. The V call is TRBV9, the J call TRBJ2-1; 11 positions agree with TRBD2. This CDR3 region has 15 residues. Germline CDR1 reads SGDLS; CDR2 reads YYNGEE. Trimming removed 6 bases from V and 7 bases from J; junction bases left unmatched: 9.

The chain couples TRBV6-6 to TRBJ1-5; D is undetermined. The germline V gene encodes CDR1 MNHNY and CDR2 SVGAGI (reference sequence). V was cut by 1 base and J by 0 bases, with 10 bases left in between. This CDR3 spans 16 amino acids. DNA of the CDR3: TGTGCCAGCAGTTACTTAGGGCATATTAGCAATCAGCCCCAGCATTTT. This encodes CASSYLGHISNQPQHF.

J is TRBJ1-1 and V is TRBV5-1; D unresolved. The CDR3 length is 14 residues. Trimming left V 2 bases short and J 1 base short, with 9 bases between. From germline, CDR1 is SGHRS and CDR2 YFSETQ. The CDR3 sequence is CASSLTVENTEAFF. The DNA for the CDR3 is TGCGCCAGCAGCTTAACAGTGGAGAACACTGAAGCTTTCTTT.

The chain is built from TRBV10-3 and TRBJ2-5; 9 positions match TRBD1. Trimming removed 2 bases from V and 7 bases from J; junction bases left unmatched: 5. Looked up from germline, CDR1 is ENHRY and CDR2 is SYGVKD. The length of the CDR3 is 14 residues. The CDR3 spells CAISEGTGPVTQYF. The DNA of the CDR3 is TGTGCCATCAGTGAGGGGACAGGGCCCGTGACCCAGTACTTC.

This clone was counted only a few times. The chain is built from TRBV10-3 and TRBJ1-5; a weak D match, TRBD1 (5 bases). V lost 0 bases and J 1 base, leaving 10 bases between the germline ends. In germline, CDR1 is ENHRY, CDR2 SYGVKD. CDR3 length: 16 amino acids. For the CDR3, the DNA is TGTGCCATCAGTGAGTCACGGGGACGGAGCAATCAGCCCCAGCATTTT. Protein: CAISESRGRSNQPQHF.

The chain uses TRBV6-6 and TRBJ1-5, with D tentatively TRBD1 (5 bases). Germline CDR1 MNHNY, CDR2 SVGAGI (reference sequence). The CDR3 spans 14 residues. Trimming took 6 bases from V and 1 from J, leaving 10 bases between them. DNA for the CDR3: TGTGCCAGCAGGCAAGGGACCAGCAATCAGCCCCAGCATTTT. Residues: CASRQGTSNQPQHF.

The CDR3 reads CASSYSTAGAYEQYF. The CDR3 nucleotides are TGTGCCAGCAGTTACTCGACTGCGGGGGCCTACGAGCAGTACTTC. This rearrangement joins TRBV6-6 to TRBJ2-7; 7 positions agree with TRBD2. The CDR3 length is 15 residues. With 0 bases clipped from V and 2 bases from J, the junction kept 4 bases outside the gene matches. The germline V gene encodes CDR1 MNHNY and CDR2 SVGAGI (reference sequence).

The chain carries TRBV6-5 and TRBJ2-3; D might be TRBD2 (6 bases). V was pared by 4 bases and J by 0 bases, with 11 bases between. Germline V gene lookup returns CDR1 MNHEY and CDR2 SVGAGI. The CDR3 covers 15 residues. The CDR3 sequence is CASSFGGTSTDTQYF. As DNA, the CDR3 is TGTGCCAGCAGTTTTGGGGGGACGAGCACAGATACGCAGTATTTT.

V is TRBV7-2 and J is TRBJ1-5, with D perhaps matching TRBD1 (6 bases). The CDR3 is 15 residues long. V gave up 5 bases and J gave up 2 bases, with 13 bases separating them. The germline gives CDR1 SGHTA, CDR2 FQGNSA. CDR3 residues: CASSTSGARNQPQHF. In DNA, the CDR3 is TGTGCCAGCAGCACTTCGGGGGCACGCAATCAGCCCCAGCATTTT.

The gene calls are TRBV9 and TRBJ2-3; TRBD2 agrees at 8 bases. The germline gives CDR1 SGDLS, CDR2 YYNGEE. V lost 2 bases to trimming and J lost 4 bases; unmatched junction nucleotides: 3. The CDR3 length is 14 residues. CDR3 in amino acids: CASSVRGGPDTQYF. CDR3 coding DNA: TGTGCCAGCAGCGTCCGGGGGGGACCAGATACGCAGTATTTT.

The V and J genes are TRBV10-3 and TRBJ1-6; a possible D gene is TRBD1 (5 bases). V gave up 2 bases and J gave up 7 bases, with 9 bases separating them. This CDR3 spans 14 amino acids. Germline loops: CDR1 ENHRY, CDR2 SYGVKD. The CDR3 region has the DNA TGTGCCATCAGTGAGAGGGAGGGGAATTCACCCCTCCACTTT. Its protein is CAISEREGNSPLHF.

The CDR3 region is CASSPRSGTTDYEQYF. CDR3 coding DNA: TGTGCCAGCAGCCCACGCTCTGGGACCACGGACTACGAGCAGTACTTC. This chain links TRBV7-9 with TRBJ2-7, with D perhaps given as TRBD1 or TRBD2 (5 bases each). The germline CDR1 and CDR2 sequences are SEHNR and FQNEAQ (reference sequence). The V gene lost 5 bases and the J gene lost 3 bases, with 20 bases spanning the gap. This CDR3 spans 16 amino acids.

The genes are TRBV7-9 and TRBJ1-1; D is uncertain. Trimming took off 5 bases at V and 1 base at J, with 14 bases between the two ends. This CDR3 has 15 residues. Germline assignment: CDR1 SEHNR and CDR2 FQNEAQ (reference sequence). The CDR3: CASSLFSSGNTEAFF. The CDR3 bases are TGTGCCAGCAGCCTTTTCTCGTCGGGGAACACTGAAGCTTTCTTT.

The chain recombines TRBV4-3 with TRBJ1-4; D is undetermined. The V gene lost 0 bases and the J gene lost 0 bases, with 11 bases spanning the gap. CDR1 is LGHNA, CDR2 YSLEER, per germline. The length of the CDR3 is 17 residues. The CDR3 spells CASSQDSRPATNEKLFF. DNA for the CDR3: TGCGCCAGCAGCCAAGATAGCAGACCCGCAACTAATGAAAAACTGTTTTTT.

This clone was picked up one time. V and J are TRBV9 and TRBJ1-6; no firm D call. In germline, CDR1 is SGDLS, CDR2 YYNGEE. There are 15 residues in the CDR3. The V end lost 0 bases, the J end lost 4 bases, and 8 bases lay between the germline ends. The CDR3: CASSVGVGYNSPLHF. The CDR3 DNA follows: TGTGCCAGCAGCGTAGGAGTGGGGTATAATTCACCCCTCCACTTT.

This CDR3 reads CASSIMFGPNNQPQHF. Written as DNA, the CDR3 is TGTGCCAGTAGTATAATGTTCGGGCCGAACAATCAGCCCCAGCATTTT. V and J are TRBV19 and TRBJ1-5, with no clear D. Between the trimmed V and J ends, which lost 2 bases and 3 bases, there was a span of 14 bases. CDR3 size: 16 residues. The germline CDR1 and CDR2 sequences are LNHDA and SQIVND (reference sequence).

V gene TRBV4-3 combines with J gene TRBJ2-1; D call uncertain. The CDR3 runs 11 residues. V was shortened by 4 bases and J by 9 bases, with 7 bases between the two germline ends. CDR1 LGHNA and CDR2 YSLEER come from the germline V gene. CDR3 protein: CASSPCIEQFF. The CDR3 DNA reads as TGCGCCAGCAGCCCCTGTATTGAGCAGTTCTTC.

The chain joins TRBV27 to TRBJ2-7; D unclear. This CDR3 has 13 amino acids. V was cut by 3 bases and J by 2 bases, with 8 bases left in between. The germline V gene encodes CDR1 MNHEY and CDR2 SMNVEV (reference sequence). The CDR3 DNA sequence: TGTGCCAGCAGTTTTCGACCCGCCTACGAGCAGTACTTC. Translation: CASSFRPAYEQYF.

Points on this clone: Other nucleotide sequences in the sample specify the same CDR3. The J gene is TRBJ1-5, the V gene TRBV7-9, with no clear D. V lost 0 bases and J lost 7, with 13 bases in between. The germline V gene has CDR1 SEHNR and CDR2 FQNEAQ (reference sequence). This CDR3 comprises 15 residues. CDR3 nucleotide sequence: TGTGCCAGCAGCTTAGCCGGTCTCTCAGGACAGCCCCAGCATTTT. Residues: CASSLAGLSGQPQHF. Full variable domain (outside the CDR3, taken from reference TRBV7-9 and TRBJ1-5): DTGVSQNPRHKITKRGQNVTFRCDPISEHNRLYWYRQTLGQGPEFLTYFQNEAQLEKSRLLSDRFSAERPKGSFSTLEIQRTEQGDSAMYLCASSLAGLSGQPQHFGDGTRLSIL.

This clone is a singleton in its sample. The genes are TRBV9 and TRBJ2-1, with 9 bases lining up with TRBD2. Trimming removed 0 bases from V and 0 bases from J; junction bases left unmatched: 7. The length of the CDR3 is 18 residues. Germline CDR1 reads SGDLS; CDR2 reads YYNGEE. CDR3 sequence: CASSVGGAGGYSYNEQFF. The DNA for the CDR3 is TGTGCCAGCAGCGTAGGAGGTGCGGGAGGGTACTCCTACAATGAGCAGTTCTTC.

This chain joins TRBV5-6 and TRBJ2-5, with D possibly being TRBD1 (6 bases). This CDR3 region has 17 residues. Germline values: CDR1 SGHDT, CDR2 YYEEEE. V was cut by 4 bases and J by 2 bases, with 21 bases left in between. The CDR3 sequence is CASSPTLTDSVQETQYF. In nucleotides, the CDR3 is TGTGCCAGCAGCCCCACACTAACGGACAGCGTACAAGAGACCCAGTACTTC.

The chain links TRBV14 to TRBJ2-5; possibly TRBD2 for D (6 bases). Germline CDR1 reads SGHDN; CDR2 reads FVKESK. The V and J ends lost 7 bases and 5 bases respectively, with 17 bases between them. CDR3 length equals 14 residues. The chain's CDR3 is CASTSEGRSETQYF. CDR3 bases: TGTGCCAGCACTTCGGAGGGCCGATCGGAGACCCAGTACTTC.

The CDR3 DNA reads TGTGCCAGCAGCTCTCGGACAGGGGGCACAGATACGCAGTATTTT. Its protein is CASSSRTGGTDTQYF. The chain is built from TRBV5-6 and TRBJ2-3; 9 bases agree with TRBD1. Germline V gene sequence: CDR1 SGHDT, CDR2 YYEEEE. V lost 3 bases and J lost 1; bases outside the gene matches: 3. CDR3 length: 15 amino acids.

This rearrangement joins TRBV12-5 to TRBJ2-2; D unclear. Looked up from germline, CDR1 is LGHNT and CDR2 is FRNRAP. Trimming cost V 6 bases and J 0 bases, with 8 bases left between them. The CDR3 totals 14 residues. CDR3 sequence reads: CASGRGPNTGELFF. The CDR3 coding sequence is TGTGCTAGTGGCCGAGGACCGAACACCGGGGAGCTGTTTTTT.